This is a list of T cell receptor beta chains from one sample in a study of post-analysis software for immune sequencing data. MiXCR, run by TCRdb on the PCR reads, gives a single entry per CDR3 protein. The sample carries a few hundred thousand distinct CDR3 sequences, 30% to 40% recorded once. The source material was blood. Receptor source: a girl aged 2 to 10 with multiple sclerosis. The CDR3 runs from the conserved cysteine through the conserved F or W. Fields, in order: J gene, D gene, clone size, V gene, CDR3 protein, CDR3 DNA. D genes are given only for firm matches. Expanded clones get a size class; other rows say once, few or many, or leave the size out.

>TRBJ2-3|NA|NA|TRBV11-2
CASSHPGIFAADTQYF
TGTGCCAGCAGCCACCCCGGGATCTTCGCAGCAGATACGCAGTATTTT
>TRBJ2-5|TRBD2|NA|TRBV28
CASSFYRTSLGETQYF
TGTGCCAGCAGTTTTTACCGGACTAGCCTCGGAGAGACCCAGTACTTC
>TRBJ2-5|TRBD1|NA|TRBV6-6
CASSYGQEETQYF
TGTGCCAGCAGTTACGGACAGGAGGAGACCCAGTACTTC
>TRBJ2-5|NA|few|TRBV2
CASSALEAETQYF
TGTGCCAGCAGTGCATTGGAGGCGGAGACCCAGTACTTC
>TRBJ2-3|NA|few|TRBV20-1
CSARDSGGSLDTDTQYF
TGCAGTGCTAGAGATTCGGGGGGCTCTCTGGACACAGATACGCAGTATTTT
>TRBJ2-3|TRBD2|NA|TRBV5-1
CASSTGTSGFNTDTQYF
TGCGCCAGCAGCACCGGGACTAGCGGGTTTAACACAGATACGCAGTATTTT
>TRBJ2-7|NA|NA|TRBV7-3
CASSLTGGQEPWDTQYF
TGTGCCAGCAGCTTAACGGGGGGCCAGGAGCCTTGGGACACCCAGTACTTC
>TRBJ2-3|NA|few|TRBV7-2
CASAGSRTDTQYF
TGTGCCAGTGCGGGGTCCCGCACAGATACGCAGTATTTT
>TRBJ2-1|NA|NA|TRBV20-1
CSAHGRVLYNEQFF
TGCAGTGCTCATGGCAGGGTCCTGTACAATGAGCAGTTCTTC
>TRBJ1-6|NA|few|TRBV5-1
CASSAGTLDSPLHF
TGCGCCAGCAGCGCGGGGACCTTGGATTCACCCCTCCACTTT
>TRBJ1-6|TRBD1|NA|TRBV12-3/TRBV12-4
CTSSTGGWTPLHF
TGTACCAGCAGTACAGGGGGCTGGACACCCCTCCACTTT
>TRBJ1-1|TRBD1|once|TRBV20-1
CSAPNRGAFF
TGCAGTGCACCTAACAGGGGTGCTTTCTTT
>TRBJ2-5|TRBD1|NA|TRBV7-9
CASSKADRHQETQYF
TGTGCCAGCAGCAAAGCGGACAGGCACCAAGAGACCCAGTACTTC
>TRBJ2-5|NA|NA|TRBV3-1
CASTPGSHQETQYF
TGTGCCAGCACCCCAGGGTCTCACCAAGAGACCCAGTACTTC
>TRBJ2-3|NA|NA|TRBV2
CASRLSFGTFTDTQYF
TGTGCCAGCAGGTTATCGTTCGGGACTTTCACAGATACGCAGTATTTT
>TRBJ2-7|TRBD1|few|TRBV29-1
CSVTGDSYEQYF
TGCAGCGTGACAGGGGACTCCTACGAGCAGTACTTC
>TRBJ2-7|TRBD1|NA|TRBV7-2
CASSGYGTAGGYEQYF
TGTGCCAGCAGCGGATACGGGACAGCTGGTGGCTACGAGCAGTACTTC
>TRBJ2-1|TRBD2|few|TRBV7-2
CAGSSSAGVNYNEQFF
TGTGCCGGCAGCTCCTCTGCGGGGGTTAACTACAATGAGCAGTTCTTC
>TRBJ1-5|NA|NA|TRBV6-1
CASSVGYSNQPQHF
TGTGCCAGCAGTGTGGGTTATAGCAATCAGCCCCAGCATTTT
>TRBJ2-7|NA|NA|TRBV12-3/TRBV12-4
CASSLRTGRGEQYF
TGTGCCAGCAGTTTAAGGACTGGACGGGGCGAGCAGTACTTC
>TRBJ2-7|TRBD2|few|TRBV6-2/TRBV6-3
CASSYSRGGAHEQYF
TGTGCCAGCAGTTACTCTCGCGGGGGGGCCCACGAGCAGTACTTC
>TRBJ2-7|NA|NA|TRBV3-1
CASSHPQGREQYF
TGTGCCAGCAGCCACCCACAGGGACGTGAGCAGTACTTC
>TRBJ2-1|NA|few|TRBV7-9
CASSTRGDNEQFF
TGTGCCAGCAGCACCAGAGGAGACAATGAGCAGTTCTTC
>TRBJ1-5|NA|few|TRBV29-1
CSVGNSNQPQHF
TGCAGCGTGGGAAATAGCAATCAGCCCCAGCATTTT
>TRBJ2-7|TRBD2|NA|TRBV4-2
CASSQEAGGTYEQYF
TGTGCCAGCAGCCAGGAAGCGGGGGGTACCTACGAGCAGTACTTC
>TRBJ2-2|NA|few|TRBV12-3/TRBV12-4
CASSSGPTNTGELFF
TGTGCCAGCAGTTCGGGACCGACGAACACCGGGGAGCTGTTTTTT
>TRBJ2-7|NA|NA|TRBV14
CASSQGSDYSYEQYF
TGTGCCAGCAGCCAAGGCTCGGACTACTCCTACGAGCAGTACTTC
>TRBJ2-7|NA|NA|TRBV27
CASSLRWGRLSEQYF
TGTGCCAGCAGTTTAAGGTGGGGCCGTCTAAGCGAGCAGTACTTC
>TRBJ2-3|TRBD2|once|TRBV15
CATRPGGWRGDADTQYF
TGTGCCACCAGACCGGGCGGGTGGCGGGGGGATGCAGATACGCAGTATTTT
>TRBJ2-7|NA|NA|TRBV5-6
CASRTLTGYEQYF
TGTGCCAGCAGAACCTTAACAGGCTACGAGCAGTACTTC
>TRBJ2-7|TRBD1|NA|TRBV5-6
CASSLFTYRGYEQYF
TGTGCCAGCAGCTTGTTTACGTACAGGGGTTACGAGCAGTACTTC
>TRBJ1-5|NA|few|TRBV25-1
CASSDWQGNQPQHF
TGTGCCAGCAGTGATTGGCAGGGGAATCAGCCCCAGCATTTT
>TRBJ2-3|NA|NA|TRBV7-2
CASSLAPTSTDTQYF
TGTGCCAGCAGCTTAGCGCCAACTAGCACAGATACGCAGTATTTT
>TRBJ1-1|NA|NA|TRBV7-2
CASSLAPGEIEAFF
TGTGCCAGCAGCTTAGCCCCAGGGGAGATTGAAGCTTTCTTT
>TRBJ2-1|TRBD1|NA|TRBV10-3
CAINGQGHPPIEQFF
TGTGCCATCAACGGACAGGGCCACCCTCCAATTGAGCAGTTCTTC
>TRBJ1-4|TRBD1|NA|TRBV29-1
CSARDRENEKLFF
TGCAGCGCCAGGGACAGGGAAAATGAAAAACTGTTTTTT
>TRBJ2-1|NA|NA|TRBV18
CASSPDLSSYNEQFF
TGTGCCAGCTCACCCGATCTCTCCTCCTACAATGAGCAGTTCTTC
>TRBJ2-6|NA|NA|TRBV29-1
CSGLLRESFSGANVLTF
TGCAGCGGCCTCTTGAGGGAGAGCTTCTCTGGGGCCAACGTCCTGACTTTC
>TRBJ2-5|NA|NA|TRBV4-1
CASSQEEGWKTQYF
TGCGCCAGCAGCCAAGAGGAGGGATGGAAGACCCAGTACTTC
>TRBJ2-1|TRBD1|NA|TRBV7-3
CASSPQGASYNEQFF
TGTGCCAGCAGCCCCCAGGGGGCTTCCTACAATGAGCAGTTCTTC
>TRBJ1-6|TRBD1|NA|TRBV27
CASSSKGGRSPLHF
TGTGCCAGCAGTTCAAAAGGGGGCAGATCACCCCTCCACTTT
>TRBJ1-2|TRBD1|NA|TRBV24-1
CATSDRDSYGYTF
TGTGCCACCAGTGACAGGGACAGCTATGGCTACACCTTC
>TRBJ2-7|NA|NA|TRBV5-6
CASSSTRLSYEQYF
TGTGCCAGCAGCTCGACTAGACTTTCCTACGAGCAGTACTTC
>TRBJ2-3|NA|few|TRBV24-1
CATSLGPGVGDTQYF
TGTGCCACCTCCCTGGGCCCGGGGGTAGGAGATACGCAGTATTTT
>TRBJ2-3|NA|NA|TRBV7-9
CASSFSGRTTDTQYF
TGTGCCAGCAGCTTTTCCGGACGAACTACAGATACGCAGTATTTT
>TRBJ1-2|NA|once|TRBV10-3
CATSMTSEYGYTF
TGTGCCACCAGTATGACCTCAGAGTATGGCTACACCTTC
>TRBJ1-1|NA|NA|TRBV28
CASSLGWDLFEAFF
TGTGCCAGCAGTTTAGGATGGGATTTGTTTGAAGCTTTCTTT
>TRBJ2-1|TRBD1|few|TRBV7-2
CASSPGQGIRGNEQFF
TGTGCCAGCAGCCCAGGACAGGGGATCCGCGGCAATGAGCAGTTCTTC
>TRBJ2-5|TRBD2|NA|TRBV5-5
CASIVTRTSGSETQYF
TGTGCCAGCATCGTGACCAGGACTAGCGGGAGCGAGACCCAGTACTTC
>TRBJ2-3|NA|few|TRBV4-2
CASSSLMGYSTDTQYF
TGTGCCAGCAGCTCCTTGATGGGGTATAGCACGGATACGCAGTATTTT
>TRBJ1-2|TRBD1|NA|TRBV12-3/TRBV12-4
CASSLIPGGDGYGYTF
TGTGCCAGCAGCCTCATACCAGGGGGCGATGGCTATGGCTACACCTTC
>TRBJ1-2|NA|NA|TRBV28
CASSLQGLEGYGYTF
TGTGCCAGCAGTTTACAAGGCCTCGAGGGCTATGGCTACACCTTC
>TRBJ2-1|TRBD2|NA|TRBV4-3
CASSQEVAGGYNEQFF
TGCGCCAGCAGCCAAGAGGTAGCGGGAGGTTACAATGAGCAGTTCTTC
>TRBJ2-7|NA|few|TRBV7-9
CASSFSASGSYEQYF
TGTGCCAGCAGCTTTAGCGCGTCTGGATCCTACGAGCAGTACTTC